A single sample is the source of the 29 T cell receptor beta chains below, sequenced in a study of T cells after yellow fever vaccination. TCRdb analysed the 5' RACE reads with MiXCR anew, one entry per CDR3 protein. The table lists 620,000 or so distinct CDR3 sequences, about 17% of them singletons. Material: PBMCs, obtained less than 6 days after the first yellow fever vaccination. All receptors derive from a man between 18 and 29 years old who received the YFV17D yellow fever vaccine.

This clonotype was seen at least ten times. The genes are TRBV20-1 and TRBJ2-1, with 8 bases identical to TRBD1. The germline V gene has CDR1 DFQATT and CDR2 SNEGSKA (reference sequence). V shed 0 bases, J shed 4 bases, and the junction held 5 bases outside the gene matches. The CDR3 totals 15 residues. Here the CDR3 DNA reads TGCAGTGCTAGAGATTGGCAGGGGGCATACAATGAGCAGTTCTTC. Translated: CSARDWQGAYNEQFF.

This clonotype has just a few counts. The CDR3 bases are TGCGCCAGCCGGCTAGCGGGGGGGCCGGGTAATGAGCAGTTCTTC. Translated: CASRLAGGPGNEQFF. The chain is built from TRBV10-2 and TRBJ2-1, with TRBD2 identical over 12 bases. The CDR3 is 15 amino acids. V gave up 8 bases and J gave up 7 bases; unmatched junction bases: 9. Germline V gene sequence: CDR1 WSHSY, CDR2 SAAADI.

This chain links TRBV19 with TRBJ1-1, with D hard to call. Trimming removed 5 bases at V and 5 bases at J, with 15 bases between. CDR3 size: 14 residues. Germline V gene sequence: CDR1 LNHDA, CDR2 SQIVND (reference sequence). CDR3: CASSLLDRETEAFF. The CDR3 DNA reads TGTGCCAGTAGTTTATTAGACCGTGAAACTGAAGCTTTCTTT. The full variable domain, its missing parts supplied by reference TRBV19 and TRBJ1-1, is DGGITQSPKYLFRKEGQNVTLSCEQNLNHDAMYWYRQDPGQGLRLIYYSQIVNDFQKGDIAEGYSVSREKKESFPLTVTSAQKNPTAFYLCASSLLDRETEAFFGQGTRLTVV.

This clonotype was seen a few times. The chain recombines TRBV7-2 with TRBJ1-6; no clear D gene. The CDR3 runs to 15 residues. With 4 bases removed from V and 0 bases from J, the gap between germline ends came to 7 bases. From germline, CDR1 is SGHTA and CDR2 FQGNSA. DNA for the CDR3: TGTGCCAGCAGCTCCAGGAGCTCCTATAATTCACCCCTCCACTTT. Translating it yields CASSSRSSYNSPLHF.

The rearrangement joins TRBV2 to TRBJ1-4; D is unresolved. V lost 6 bases and J lost 1, with 9 bases in between. This CDR3 spans 14 amino acids. Per the germline V gene, CDR1 is SNHLY and CDR2 is FYNNEI. The CDR3 loop reads CASRPDETNEKLFF. The CDR3 DNA reads as TGTGCCAGCAGACCGGACGAAACTAATGAAAAACTGTTTTTT.

V gene TRBV7-2 combines with J gene TRBJ2-5; TRBD2 aligns across 16 bases. Germline trimming cut 3 bases from V and 4 bases from J; bases unmatched to any gene: 5. The CDR3 is 17 residues long. Per germline, CDR1 SGHTA and CDR2 FQGNSA. CDR3 loop: CASSFGTSGGARETQYF. The DNA of the CDR3 is TGTGCCAGCAGCTTTGGGACTAGCGGGGGGGCCCGAGAGACCCAGTACTTC.

The chain recombines TRBV5-1 with TRBJ2-7; D is ambiguous. This CDR3 region has 18 residues. Germline CDR1 SGHRS, CDR2 YFSETQ. The V and J ends lost 0 bases and 1 base respectively, with 20 bases between them. In DNA, the CDR3 is TGCGCCAGCAGCTTGGCCGACGGAGAGAAGCCCTTATCCTACGAGCAGTACGTC. Its protein is CASSLADGEKPLSYEQYV.

The V call is TRBV12-3 or TRBV12-4, the J call TRBJ2-5, with D hard to call. The CDR3 is 15 amino acids. V lost 4 bases and J lost 3, with 15 bases in between. The CDR3 nucleotides are TGTGCCAGCAGTTCCCCCGCGCAGGAGAAAGAGACCCAGTACTTC. Translation gives CASSSPAQEKETQYF.

This clonotype was seen more than once but under ten times. V and J are TRBV7-3 and TRBJ2-2, with D tentatively TRBD1 (6 bases). Trimming left V 2 bases short and J 6 bases short, with 10 bases between. This CDR3 is 14 amino acids long. From germline, CDR1 is SGHTA and CDR2 FQGTGA. CDR3 loop: CASSLPRGSGELFF. CDR3 in DNA: TGTGCCAGCAGCTTACCCAGGGGTTCCGGGGAGCTGTTTTTT. The complete variable domain, with remaining parts taken from reference TRBV7-3 and TRBJ2-2, reads GAGVSQTPSNKVTEKGKYVELRCDPISGHTALYWYRQSLGQGPEFLIYFQGTGAADDSGLPNDRFFAVRPEGSVSTLKIQRTERGDSAVYLCASSLPRGSGELFFGEGSRLTVL.

This clonotype showed up just a few times. The V gene is TRBV10-3, the J gene TRBJ2-3, with unresolved D. CDR1 is ENHRY, CDR2 SYGVKD, per germline. With 6 bases removed from V and 5 bases from J, the gap between germline ends came to 12 bases. The CDR3 loop spans 13 amino acids. DNA for the CDR3: TGTGCCATCAGCGTGTCCAGGCAAGATACGCAGTATTTT. Its translation: CAISVSRQDTQYF.

J is TRBJ1-1 and V is TRBV29-1, with no clear D. Germline V gene lookup returns CDR1 SQVTM and CDR2 ANQGSEA. Trimming shortened V by 6 bases and J by 3 bases, and 2 bases separated the two germline ends. The CDR3 has 9 amino acids. The CDR3 bases are TGCAGCGTCGACACTGAAGCTTTCTTT. Amino acid sequence: CSVDTEAFF.

This chain connects TRBV29-1 to TRBJ2-5, with D perhaps assigned TRBD1 or TRBD2 (5 bases each). The germline gives CDR1 SQVTM, CDR2 ANQGSEA. V lost 7 bases, J lost 3 bases, and 18 bases lay in between. The CDR3 sequence is 14 residues long. CDR3 nucleotides: TGCAGCGCCTACACCGGGGCCGGAAAAGAGACCCAGTACTTC. It yields the protein CSAYTGAGKETQYF.

This clonotype was observed a handful of times. The chain joins TRBV5-1 to TRBJ2-5; no definite D call. Trimming removed 0 bases from V and 5 bases from J, with 14 bases in between. The CDR3 consists of 15 residues. The germline CDR1 and CDR2 sequences are SGHRS and YFSETQ. The CDR3 bases are TGCGCCAGCAGCTTGGTCGGTTTCCATAGGGAGACCCAGTACTTC. Translating it yields CASSLVGFHRETQYF.

This clonotype was seen once. V and J are TRBV4-3 and TRBJ2-3; 9 bases match TRBD1. The CDR3 sequence is 15 residues long. Germline V gene data show CDR1 as LGHNA and CDR2 as YSLEER. J lost 0 bases, V lost 4 bases, and 2 bases had no gene match. In DNA form, the CDR3 reads TGCGCCAGCAGCCTACAGGGGGCGAGCACAGATACGCAGTATTTT. This gives the protein CASSLQGASTDTQYF.

This clonotype has just a few counts. The CDR3 DNA is TGTGCCAGTAGTGATTCTCCGGTTAACTATGGCTACACCTTC. It encodes CASSDSPVNYGYTF. The genes are TRBV19 and TRBJ1-2, with D uncertain. Germline V lookup: CDR1 LNHDA, CDR2 SQIVND (reference sequence). CDR3 length: 14 amino acids. V was cut by 5 bases and J by 1 base, with 11 bases left in between.

This clonotype has only one observation. The CDR3 ends on some other residue instead of the conserved phenylalanine or tryptophan, so this is likely a read error. The rearrangement uses TRBV7-8 and TRBJ1-2; D perhaps matches TRBD1 (6 bases). This CDR3 region has 15 residues. V lost 5 bases and J lost 2, with 15 bases in between. Per germline, CDR1 SGHVS and CDR2 FQNEAQ. CDR3 in DNA: TGTGCCAGCAGCGCCGACAGGAACCCAAACTATGGCTACACCTCC. It specifies CASSADRNPNYGYTS.

This clonotype appeared a few times. The rearrangement joins TRBV6-1 to TRBJ1-5; D perhaps matches TRBD1 (6 bases). Per germline, CDR1 MNHNS and CDR2 SASEGT. The CDR3 covers 15 residues. Trimming cost V 6 bases and J 5 bases, with 17 bases left between them. The CDR3 DNA sequence: TGTGCCAGCAGAGGAAGGGGGACAACTTATCAGCCCCAGCATTTT. As protein: CASRGRGTTYQPQHF.

This clonotype was found a few times. In DNA form, the CDR3 reads TGTGCCAGCAGTCCGATCGGGGTACGTTATAATTCACCCCTCCACTTT. Protein: CASSPIGVRYNSPLHF. The chain has TRBV4-2 and TRBJ1-6, with no clear D. This CDR3 is built from 16 residues. Trimming removed 6 bases from V and 4 bases from J, with 16 bases in between. The germline gives CDR1 LGHNA, CDR2 YNFKEQ.

The genes are TRBV12-5 and TRBJ1-2; no clear D gene. V was clipped by 7 bases and J by 0 bases, with 12 bases between them. The CDR3 length is 14 residues. Per germline, CDR1 LGHNT and CDR2 FRNRAP. The CDR3 is CASAPAGANYGYTF. For the CDR3, the DNA is TGTGCTAGTGCTCCAGCGGGAGCTAACTATGGCTACACCTTC.

In this sample, this clonotype turned up a few times. The chain carries TRBV7-9 and TRBJ2-7; possibly TRBD2 for D (5 bases). The germline V and J ends were trimmed by 5 bases and 0 bases, with 11 bases remaining between them. Germline values: CDR1 SEHNR, CDR2 FQNEAQ (reference sequence). CDR3 length: 14 residues. CDR3 protein: CASSTHGISYEQYF. CDR3 nucleotides: TGTGCCAGCAGCACCCACGGGATCTCCTACGAGCAGTACTTC.

This clonotype was observed a few times. The V gene is TRBV9, the J gene TRBJ1-1; 7 bases agree with TRBD1. Germline values: CDR1 SGDLS, CDR2 YYNGEE. Losses at the gene ends were 3 bases for V and 4 bases for J; bases not matched to a gene: 6. There are 14 residues in the CDR3. This CDR3 is CASSEGAGTTEAFF. The CDR3 DNA reads as TGTGCCAGCAGCGAGGGGGCAGGAACCACTGAAGCTTTCTTT. The whole variable domain, remainder taken from reference TRBV9 and TRBJ1-1, is DSGVTQTPKHLITATGQRVTLRCSPRSGDLSVYWYQQSLDQGLQFLIQYYNGEERAKGNILERFSAQQFPDLHSELNLSSLELGDSALYFCASSEGAGTTEAFFGQGTRLTVV.

The sample holds one count of this clonotype. The V call is TRBV2, the J call TRBJ2-3, with 9 bases aligning to TRBD2. The CDR3 has 14 residues. Germline V CDR1 and CDR2: SNHLY, FYNNEI. With 3 bases clipped from V and 3 bases from J, the junction kept 1 base outside the gene matches. The CDR3 spells CASSDLAGTDTQYF. In nucleotides, the CDR3 is TGTGCCAGCAGTGACCTAGCGGGGACAGATACGCAGTATTTT.

The chain recombines TRBV11-2 with TRBJ1-2; D gene uncertain. The CDR3 is 13 residues long. Trimming shortened V by 1 base and J by 8 bases, and 11 bases separated the two germline ends. Per germline, CDR1 SGHAT and CDR2 FQNNGV. In DNA, the CDR3 is TGTGCCAGCAGCTTAGTCATGGGATTGGGCTACACCTTC. The encoded protein is CASSLVMGLGYTF.

This clonotype was observed a handful of times. J is TRBJ2-1 and V is TRBV7-2, with 8 bases identical to TRBD2. The V gene's germline CDR1 is SGHTA and CDR2 FQGNSA. The junction had 10 bases not matched to a gene; V was cut back by 3 bases and J by 6 bases. The CDR3 sequence is 16 residues long. The CDR3 protein is CASSFRASGPLNEQFF. The CDR3 DNA reads as TGTGCCAGCAGCTTCAGGGCTAGCGGGCCCCTCAATGAGCAGTTCTTC.

This clonotype was counted between two and nine times. The rearrangement joins TRBV20-1 to TRBJ1-4, with D possibly matching TRBD1 (6 bases). The CDR3 length is 13 residues. The V and J ends lost 5 bases and 0 bases respectively, with 7 bases between them. The germline V gene has CDR1 DFQATT and CDR2 SNEGSKA (reference sequence). The CDR3 DNA reads as TGCAGTGCTCGGACAGCAACTAATGAAAAACTGTTTTTT. Its translation: CSARTATNEKLFF.

This clonotype occurred a few times. The V and J genes are TRBV20-1 and TRBJ1-6; D ambiguous. The germline gives CDR1 DFQATT, CDR2 SNEGSKA (reference sequence). The CDR3 sequence is 15 residues long. With 0 bases removed from V and 0 bases from J, the gap between germline ends came to 6 bases. CDR3 region: CSARDPISYNSPLHF. The CDR3 DNA follows: TGCAGTGCTAGAGACCCGATCTCCTATAATTCACCCCTCCACTTT.

The chain couples TRBV2 to TRBJ1-4; no definite D call. Germline assignment: CDR1 SNHLY and CDR2 FYNNEI. The CDR3 has 15 amino acids. Trimming removed 1 base from V and 7 bases from J, with 13 bases in between. The CDR3 region has the DNA TGTGCCAGCAGTGAAGAGAGAAGGCAGGCTGAAAAACTGTTTTTT. Protein: CASSEERRQAEKLFF.

This clonotype was recorded many times. V and J are TRBV4-1 and TRBJ1-4; the match to TRBD1 covers 7 bases. V shed 0 bases, J shed 7 bases, and the junction held 5 bases outside the gene matches. The CDR3 has 15 residues. The germline CDR1 and CDR2 sequences are MGHRA and YSYEKL. The CDR3 bases are TGCGCCAGCAGCCAAGAAAACAGGGGTTTTGAAAAACTGTTTTTT. Its protein is CASSQENRGFEKLFF.

The chain recombines TRBV4-1 with TRBJ1-4, with D unclear. The CDR3 loop spans 14 amino acids. Germline CDR1 MGHRA, CDR2 YSYEKL. The V and J ends lost 4 bases and 5 bases respectively, with 11 bases between them. CDR3 nucleotide sequence: TGCGCCAGCAGCCGGACTTACGTGAATGAAAAACTGTTTTTT. Translated, it gives CASSRTYVNEKLFF.